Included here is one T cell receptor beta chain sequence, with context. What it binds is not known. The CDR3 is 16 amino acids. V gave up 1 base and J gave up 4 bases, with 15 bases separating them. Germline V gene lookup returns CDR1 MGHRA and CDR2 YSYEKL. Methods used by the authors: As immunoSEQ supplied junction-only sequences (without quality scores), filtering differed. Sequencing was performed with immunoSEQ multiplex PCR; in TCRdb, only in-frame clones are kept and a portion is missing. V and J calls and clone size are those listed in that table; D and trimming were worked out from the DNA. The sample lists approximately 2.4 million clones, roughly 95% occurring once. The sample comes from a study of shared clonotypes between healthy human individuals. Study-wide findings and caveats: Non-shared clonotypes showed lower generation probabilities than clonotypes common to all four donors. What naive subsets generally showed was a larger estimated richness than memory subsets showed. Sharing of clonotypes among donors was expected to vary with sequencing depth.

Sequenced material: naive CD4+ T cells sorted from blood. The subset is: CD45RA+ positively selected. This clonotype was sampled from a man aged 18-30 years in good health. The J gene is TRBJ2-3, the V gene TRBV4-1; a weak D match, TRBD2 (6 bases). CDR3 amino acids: CASSQGISGSPDTQYF. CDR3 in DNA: TGCGCCAGCAGCCAAGGTATTAGCGGTTCCCCAGATACGCAGTATTTT.